This TCR beta chain was found in a study of vaccination and CD4 T cells after COVID-19. Study details: The convalescents comprised six males and four females, two of them Hispanic. Overlapping spike peptides of SARS-CoV-2, HCoV-NL63, HCoV-OC43 and HCoV-229E were used, and cells were stimulated with them.

The Oncomine TCR Beta short-read assay was applied to DNA of cultured CD4+ T cells. The authors extracted genomic DNA from cultured CD4+ T cells. TCRdb ran MiXCR on the PCR reads and lists one entry per CDR3 protein. The sample comprises about 25,000 distinct CDR3 sequences, around half of which are singletons, and roughly 6.1% rests with the top ten. V gave up 8 bases and J gave up 1 base; unmatched junction bases: 13. CDR1 and CDR2 from the germline V gene are MNHEY and SVGEGT. CDR3 length: 16 residues. Regarding treatment: roughly 11-day PBMC culture with coronavirus spike peptide pools or control peptides (ViraFEST assay). Per-well cultures of 2 million to 2.5 million PBMCs received roughly 9.3 IU/ml IL-2 and 7.5 to 10 ug/ml peptide pools. On this clonotype itself: Antigen unknown.

The receptor was isolated from a human donor who had recovered from COVID-19. The sample taken for sequencing was CD4+ T cells from blood, cultured in vitro. J is TRBJ2-7 and V is TRBV6-2 or TRBV6-3, with 8 bases fitting TRBD2. CDR3 region: CASQKFSGTRSYEQYF. CDR3 nucleotides: TGTGCCAGCCAAAAATTCTCCGGGACTAGATCCTACGAGCAGTACTTC.